These 19 T cell receptor beta chains originate from one sample sequenced in a study of control samples from healthy donors and cancer patients. Assay: immunoSEQ multiplex PCR; the TCRdb copy retains only in-frame clones and omits some. This sample has about 160,000 clones; around 90% occur once, and the top ten carry approximately 12%. Sequenced sample: blood. These receptors were collected from a man younger than 40 in good health.

The chain couples TRBV4-1 to TRBJ1-5; D is uncertain. The CDR3 is 16 amino acids. V was clipped by 0 bases and J by 5 bases, with 14 bases between them. Germline V CDR1 and CDR2: MGHRA, YSYEKL. The CDR3 DNA is TGCGCCAGCAGCCAAGAGATCCCATACCCCGATCAGCCCCAGCATTTT. It encodes CASSQEIPYPDQPQHF.

This clone was observed a few times. The chain uses TRBV6-2 or TRBV6-3 and TRBJ2-7, with TRBD1 identical over 11 bases. The germline V gene encodes CDR1 MNHEY and CDR2 SVGEGT. The ends lost 5 bases at V and 5 bases at J; junction bases unmatched: 11. This CDR3 is 16 amino acids long. This CDR3 reads CASSPRTGGFWNEQYF. Here the CDR3 DNA reads TGTGCCAGCAGTCCCCGGACAGGGGGCTTCTGGAACGAGCAGTACTTC.

The chain joins TRBV27 to TRBJ1-5; D gene unclear. CDR3 length: 13 residues. Germline assignment: CDR1 MNHEY and CDR2 SMNVEV (reference sequence). The ends were cut back, 0 bases at V and 7 bases at J, with 7 bases in the middle. For the CDR3, the DNA is TGTGCCAGCAGTTTATCGGGAAACCAGCCCCAGCATTTT. The encoded protein is CASSLSGNQPQHF.

The chain is built from TRBV28 and TRBJ2-5; possibly TRBD2 for D (5 bases). CDR3 length: 16 amino acids. The germline V gene has CDR1 MDHEN and CDR2 SYDVKM. V lost 6 bases and J 4 bases, leaving 21 bases between the germline ends. CDR3 nucleotide sequence: TGTGCCAGCAGCCAATTAAAGGGAGTAGTATTAGAGACCCAGTACTTC. Translation gives CASSQLKGVVLETQYF. Supplemented by reference TRBV28 and TRBJ2-5, the full variable domain reads DVKVTQSSRYLVKRTGEKVFLECVQDMDHENMFWYRQDPGLGLRLIYFSYDVKMKEKGDIPEGYSVSREKKERFSLILESASTNQTSMYLCASSQLKGVVLETQYFGPGTRLLVL.

This rearrangement joins TRBV12-5 to TRBJ2-7, with 8 bases matching TRBD2. The germline CDR1 and CDR2 sequences are LGHNT and FRNRAP. The ends lost 5 bases at V and 6 bases at J; junction bases unmatched: 12. The CDR3 has 15 residues. CDR3 DNA sequence: TGTGCTAGTGGTATAAAGGGGGTAGCGGGAAGCGAGCAGTACTTC. This codes for CASGIKGVAGSEQYF.

CDR3 in amino acids: CASSLKGEAFF. CDR3 nucleotides: TGTGCCAGCAGTTTAAAGGGGGAAGCTTTCTTT. This chain connects TRBV12-3 or TRBV12-4 to TRBJ1-1; tentative D call: TRBD1 (5 bases). The CDR3 covers 11 residues. Trimming removed 2 bases from V and 8 bases from J, with 6 bases in between.

The V and J genes are TRBV5-1 and TRBJ2-5; TRBD2 matches 10 bases. Germline V lookup: CDR1 SGHRS, CDR2 YFSETQ. V gave up 4 bases and J gave up 2 bases; unmatched junction bases: 5. The CDR3 extends over 15 amino acids. CDR3 amino acids: CASSPRAGGQETQYF. The CDR3 nucleotides read TGCGCCAGCAGCCCAAGAGCGGGGGGGCAAGAGACCCAGTACTTC.

In its sample, this clone was seen many times. The gene calls are TRBV7-2 and TRBJ1-5; D not resolved. Trimming cost V 6 bases and J 7 bases, with 13 bases left between them. The CDR3 is 13 residues long. The V gene's germline CDR1 is SGHTA and CDR2 FQGNSA. The DNA for the CDR3 is TGTGCCAGCAGTATAGACATGGCCCAGCCCCAGCATTTT. This codes for CASSIDMAQPQHF.

The rearrangement joins TRBV4-1 to TRBJ2-2, with 8 bases lining up with TRBD1. The CDR3 sequence is 16 residues long. V lost 4 bases to trimming and J lost 3 bases; unmatched junction nucleotides: 7. Looked up from germline, CDR1 is MGHRA and CDR2 is YSYEKL. CDR3 region: CASSRQQGEYTGELFF. CDR3 coding DNA: TGCGCCAGCAGCCGCCAACAGGGGGAGTACACCGGGGAGCTGTTTTTT.

V usage is TRBV4-3 and J usage is TRBJ1-6; D is ambiguous. Germline V CDR1 and CDR2: LGHNA, YSLEER. The germline V and J ends were trimmed by 0 bases and 2 bases, with 11 bases remaining between them. The CDR3 consists of 17 residues. The CDR3 sequence: CASSQEERGTYNSPLHF. The CDR3 DNA sequence: TGCGCCAGCAGCCAAGAAGAACGCGGAACCTATAATTCACCCCTCCACTTT.

The V gene is TRBV5-1, the J gene TRBJ2-3; 7 bases line up with TRBD2. The germline V gene has CDR1 SGHRS and CDR2 YFSETQ. CDR3 length: 13 amino acids. With 7 bases clipped from V and 6 bases from J, the junction kept 8 bases outside the gene matches. The CDR3 DNA reads TGCGCCAGCGAGAGGGGAGGGACGGATACGCAGTATTTT. Amino acid sequence: CASERGGTDTQYF.

The rearrangement joins TRBV7-9 to TRBJ1-2; D is possibly TRBD1 (5 bases). There are 14 residues in the CDR3. Germline loops: CDR1 SEHNR, CDR2 FQNEAQ (reference sequence). V lost 5 bases, J lost 6 bases, and 16 bases lay in between. For the CDR3, the DNA is TGTGCCAGCAGCCAGAGCGGGACGTTAAATGGCTACACCTTC. Protein sequence: CASSQSGTLNGYTF.

The chain combines TRBV5-1 with TRBJ1-2, with TRBD1 matching over 9 bases. The CDR3 contains 15 residues. Germline trimming cut 0 bases from V and 8 bases from J; bases unmatched to any gene: 8. Germline V gene sequence: CDR1 SGHRS, CDR2 YFSETQ. The CDR3 protein is CASSLEGTGLKGYTF. The CDR3 coding sequence is TGCGCCAGCAGCTTGGAGGGGACAGGGTTAAAGGGCTACACCTTC. Filled out from reference TRBV5-1 and TRBJ1-2, the complete variable domain reads KAGVTQTPRYLIKTRGQQVTLSCSPISGHRSVSWYQQTPGQGLQFLFEYFSETQRNKGNFPGRFSGRQFSNSRSEMNVSTLELGDSALYLCASSLEGTGLKGYTFGSGTRLTVV.

The chain combines TRBV6-6 with TRBJ2-1, with D perhaps matching TRBD2 (5 bases). Trimming took 4 bases from V and 2 from J, leaving 15 bases between them. CDR1 and CDR2 from the germline V gene are MNHNY and SVGAGI (reference sequence). The CDR3 extends over 16 amino acids. The CDR3 DNA sequence: TGTGCCAGCAGTTCCCATTTAGACTATACCTACAATGAGCAGTTCTTC. The encoded protein is CASSSHLDYTYNEQFF.

The rearrangement joins TRBV9 to TRBJ1-2, with 8 positions matching TRBD1. The V segment lost 4 bases and the J segment 0 bases; nucleotides outside the gene matches: 8. The CDR3 is made up of 16 amino acids. Per the germline V gene, CDR1 is SGDLS and CDR2 is YYNGEE. The chain's CDR3 is CASSKPGQGANYGYTF. In nucleotides, the CDR3 is TGTGCCAGCAGCAAACCCGGACAGGGAGCTAACTATGGCTACACCTTC.

The chain joins TRBV4-2 to TRBJ2-7, with 7 bases fitting TRBD1. This CDR3 spans 18 amino acids. CDR1 and CDR2 from the germline V gene are LGHNA and YNFKEQ. With V trimmed by 4 bases and J by 2 bases, 17 bases remained unmatched. CDR3 coding DNA: TGTGCCAGCAGCCGCGAGGCCGGTTCCGGGACAGTAACCTACGAGCAGTACTTC. Its translation is CASSREAGSGTVTYEQYF.

The chain carries TRBV5-6 and TRBJ2-2, with 10 bases that match TRBD2. This CDR3 is built from 16 residues. With 3 bases clipped from V and 4 bases from J, the junction kept 6 bases outside the gene matches. Germline-derived CDR1 and CDR2 are SGHDT and YYEEEE. CDR3 DNA sequence: TGTGCCAGCAGCTCGCCGACTAGCGGGCGCACCGGGGAGCTGTTTTTT. Its translation: CASSSPTSGRTGELFF.

CDR3 in DNA: TGCAGCGTTGAAGATCCTTCGGGTACGCAGTATTTT. Protein product: CSVEDPSGTQYF. The chain recombines TRBV29-1 with TRBJ2-3; the D is unclear. This CDR3 contains 12 residues. The V and J ends lost 0 bases and 8 bases respectively, with 9 bases between them. The germline V gene has CDR1 SQVTM and CDR2 ANQGSEA.

This sequence joins TRBV9 and TRBJ2-1; the D gene is possibly TRBD1 (6 bases). V lost 3 bases, J lost 5 bases, and 18 bases lay in between. The CDR3 is made up of 16 amino acids. The germline V gene has CDR1 SGDLS and CDR2 YYNGEE. CDR3 sequence: CASSAKQGPPNNEQFF. CDR3 nucleotide sequence: TGTGCCAGCAGCGCGAAGCAGGGGCCCCCCAACAATGAGCAGTTCTTC.